The present entry profiles one T cell receptor beta chain with its context. The antigen is undetermined. These data originate in a study of T cell responses to AZD1222 COVID-19 vaccine. Study-wide results and caveats: Recipients of two AZD1222 doses showed rising Spike-specific TCR breadth and depth.

Between the trimmed V and J ends, which lost 1 base and 5 bases, there was a span of 9 bases. Germline V gene lookup returns CDR1 SEHNR and CDR2 FQNEAQ (reference sequence). This CDR3 is 13 amino acids long. This table comes from immunoSEQ multiplex PCR, and its TCRdb copy is limited to in-frame clones, with some not included. The table has approximately 120,000 clones, roughly 86% seen once. This TCR derives from an adult in good health. The chain employs TRBV7-9 and TRBJ2-7; a possible D gene is TRBD1 (5 bases). The material sequenced was peripheral blood, taken on day 0 of MenACWY control vaccination. DNA for the CDR3: TGTGCCAGCAGCTTAGGCAGGGAAGACGAGCAGTACTTC. This gives the protein CASSLGREDEQYF.